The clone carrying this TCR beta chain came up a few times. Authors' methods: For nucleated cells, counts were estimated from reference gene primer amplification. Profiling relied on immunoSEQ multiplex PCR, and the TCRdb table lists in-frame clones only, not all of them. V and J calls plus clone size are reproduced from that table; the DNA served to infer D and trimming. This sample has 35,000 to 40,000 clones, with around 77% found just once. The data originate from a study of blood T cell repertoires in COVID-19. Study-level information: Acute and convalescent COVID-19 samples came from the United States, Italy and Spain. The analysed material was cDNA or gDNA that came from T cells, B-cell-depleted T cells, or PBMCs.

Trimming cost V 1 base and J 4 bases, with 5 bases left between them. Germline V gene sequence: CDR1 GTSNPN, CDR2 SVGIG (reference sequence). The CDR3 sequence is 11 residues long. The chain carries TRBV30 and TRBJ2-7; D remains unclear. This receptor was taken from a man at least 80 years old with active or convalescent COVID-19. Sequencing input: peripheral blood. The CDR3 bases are TGTGCCTGGAGTGCGGGTTACGAGCAGTACTTC. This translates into CAWSAGYEQYF.